The following is a TCR beta chain sequence with its context. Its antigen is undetermined. The donors were part of the approximately 130-subject validation cohort, which stood apart from the 666-subject first cohort. The source of the sample is a study of cytomegalovirus exposure and HLA in healthy donors. Overall study findings and caveats: A classifier reportedly called cytomegalovirus status with high sensitivity and specificity. Listed as cytomegalovirus-associated were around 160 TCR beta chains.

CDR1 and CDR2 from the germline V gene are GTSNPN and SVGIG (reference sequence). This CDR3 has 13 residues. Trimming took off 2 bases at V and 3 bases at J, with 8 bases between the two ends. Generated by immunoSEQ multiplex PCR, the TCRdb table keeps only in-frame clones and is missing some. This table has about 120,000 clones, 85% appearing once. Material for sequencing was PBMCs. The source is a woman in her 30s in good health and CMV-seronegative. The chain has TRBV30 and TRBJ1-3; D call uncertain. CDR3 DNA sequence: TGTGCCTGGAGTAGTGGAGGTGGAAACACCATATATTTT. Its protein is CAWSSGGGNTIYF.